What follows are 11 T cell receptor beta chains derived from one specimen sequenced in a study of Ad26.COV2.S vaccination and SARS-CoV-2 variants. The treatment denotes: about 20 received Ad26.COV2.S at low or high dose, single or two shots; about 5 received placebo; per-sample allocation not given. Sample collection was performed on day 63 after the first vaccine or placebo injection. The data were produced by immunoSEQ multiplex PCR, yet TCRdb's version contains in-frame clones alone and is incomplete. The sample includes under 400,000 clones, more than 75% of them seen just once. Sequencing used peripheral blood, obtained in a trial of Ad26.COV2.S vaccine versus placebo. These receptors all come from a person aged 18-65 years who received the Ad26.COV2.S COVID-19 vaccine or a placebo.

This rearrangement joins TRBV7-2 to TRBJ1-2; D not certain. Germline V CDR1 and CDR2: SGHTA, FQGNSA. The germline V and J ends were trimmed by 5 bases and 7 bases, with 20 bases remaining between them. CDR3 length equals 15 residues. The CDR3, as DNA: TGTGCCAGCAGCCCGTTTGATGCCCTCTTAGGTGGCTACACCTTC. Translating it yields CASSPFDALLGGYTF.

The chain uses TRBV2 and TRBJ2-6; 9 positions agree with TRBD2. V trimming: 5 bases; J trimming: 0 bases; junction bases outside the gene matches: 2. Germline V gives CDR1 SNHLY, CDR2 FYNNEI. This CDR3 is 16 amino acids long. This CDR3 reads CASSSGGLSGANVLTF. The CDR3 region has the DNA TGTGCCAGCAGTAGCGGGGGGCTCTCTGGGGCCAACGTCCTGACTTTC.

The chain carries TRBV4-1 and TRBJ2-1; D is perhaps TRBD1 (6 bases). Trimming shortened V by 2 bases and J by 8 bases, and 22 bases separated the two germline ends. There are 17 residues in the CDR3. Germline assignment: CDR1 MGHRA and CDR2 YSYEKL. In nucleotides, the CDR3 is TGCGCCAGCAGCCAAAGACAAGGGGGTTACAACAATGATGAGCAGTTCTTC. It yields the protein CASSQRQGGYNNDEQFF.

This clone was seen once. The chain has TRBV12-5 and TRBJ1-2; possible D gene TRBD1, 5 bases. Looked up from germline, CDR1 is LGHNT and CDR2 is FRNRAP. The CDR3 totals 14 residues. V lost 3 bases, J lost 3 bases, and 11 bases lay in between. Here the CDR3 reads CASGFQGSDYGYTF. In nucleotides, the CDR3 is TGTGCTAGTGGTTTTCAGGGATCGGACTATGGCTACACCTTC. The full variable domain, with the rest looked up from reference TRBV12-5 and TRBJ1-2, is DARVTQTPRHKVTEMGQEVTMRCQPILGHNTVFWYRQTMMQGLELLAYFRNRAPLDDSGMPKDRFSAEMPDATLATLKIQPSEPRDSAVYFCASGFQGSDYGYTFGSGTRLTVV.

This rearrangement joins TRBV4-1 to TRBJ2-1; 11 bases map to TRBD2. CDR3 length: 15 residues. Germline assignment: CDR1 MGHRA and CDR2 YSYEKL. The junction had 4 bases not matched to a gene; V was cut back by 3 bases and J by 6 bases. CDR3 nucleotide sequence: TGCGCCAGCAGCCACTTTGGGACTAGCGGCAATGAGCAGTTCTTC. Residues: CASSHFGTSGNEQFF.

This rearrangement joins TRBV7-6 to TRBJ1-1, with D maybe TRBD1 (6 bases). CDR1 is SGHVS, CDR2 FNYEAQ, per germline. V lost 4 bases to trimming and J lost 7 bases, with 13 bases between them. This CDR3 comprises 13 residues. The CDR3 is CASSSRTEREAFF. The CDR3 coding sequence is TGTGCCAGCAGCTCCAGGACAGAACGTGAAGCTTTCTTT.

The chain joins TRBV7-3 to TRBJ2-7; 7 nucleotides match TRBD2. The CDR3 has 14 amino acids. Germline V lookup: CDR1 SGHTA, CDR2 FQGTGA. With 2 bases clipped from V and 0 bases from J, the junction kept 1 base outside the gene matches. The CDR3 DNA is TGTGCCAGCAGCTTAGCTAGCGGCTCCTACGAGCAGTACTTC. As protein: CASSLASGSYEQYF.

The CDR3 region has the DNA TGTGCCAGCAGTTGGCTTGTGAGCAATCAGCCCCAGCATTTT. This encodes CASSWLVSNQPQHF. The rearrangement uses TRBV6-2 or TRBV6-3 and TRBJ1-5; unclear D gene. The germline V and J ends were trimmed by 4 bases and 1 base, with 8 bases remaining between them. This CDR3 is built from 14 residues. Germline CDR1 and CDR2: MNHEY and SVGEGT.

This clone was picked up one time. This chain connects TRBV6-6 to TRBJ2-3; D is perhaps TRBD1 (5 bases). This CDR3 spans 15 amino acids. Germline V lookup: CDR1 MNHNY, CDR2 SVGAGI (reference sequence). V dropped 2 bases and J dropped 6 bases, with 15 bases sitting between them. CDR3 region: CASSYVSGARDTQYF. The CDR3 DNA sequence: TGTGCCAGCAGTTACGTCAGTGGGGCAAGGGATACGCAGTATTTT.

The chain carries TRBV9 and TRBJ2-3, with unresolved D. Germline CDR1 and CDR2: SGDLS and YYNGEE. CDR3 size: 11 residues. Deletions cut 4 bases from V and 5 bases from J, with 5 bases between. For the CDR3, the DNA is TGTGCCAGCAGCTTTGGAGATACGCAGTATTTT. This sequence encodes CASSFGDTQYF.

V and J are TRBV5-1 and TRBJ1-4; the D is unclear. Trimming left V 0 bases short and J 4 bases short, with 13 bases between. Germline CDR1 reads SGHRS; CDR2 reads YFSETQ. The CDR3 has 16 amino acids. CDR3 loop: CASSLDTVGGNEKLFF. The CDR3 nucleotides read TGCGCCAGCAGCTTGGACACGGTTGGAGGTAATGAAAAACTGTTTTTT.